This T cell receptor beta chain was sequenced during a study of CD8+ T cells in alopecia areata. Of note for this clone: Its antigen is currently unknown.

Described treatment: oral pan-JAK inhibitor, 5-10 mg twice daily. A FACSAria was used to sort CD4+ and CD8+ T cells. These cells came from PBMCs. The length of the CDR3 is 16 residues. Germline assignment: CDR1 SNHLY and CDR2 FYNNEI. After removal of 6 bases from V and 3 bases from J, the junction contained 11 bases not matched to a gene. Study-level results: Throughout tofacitinib, many expanded lesional clones continued to persist in scalp and blood. Resident alphabeta T cells of normal skin are also sequenced in scalp samples. Only one nonresponder was present, which leaves the link between baseline CD8+ expansion and response uncertain.

Reverse transcribed after extraction, RNA yielded cDNA as the sequencing template. This table comes from immunoSEQ multiplex PCR, and its TCRdb copy is limited to in-frame clones, with some not included. The profile shows some 120,000 clones, over 60% of them singletons. The sequence was obtained from a human donor with alopecia areata. This chain links TRBV2 with TRBJ2-7; 10 bases are shared with TRBD2. Sequencing was performed on CD4+ T cells sorted from blood, taken at week 4, from a patient treated with tofacitinib. The CDR3 DNA follows: TGTGCCAGCAGACCCACCACCCGACTAGCGGGCTACGAGCAGTACTTC. Its protein is CASRPTTRLAGYEQYF.